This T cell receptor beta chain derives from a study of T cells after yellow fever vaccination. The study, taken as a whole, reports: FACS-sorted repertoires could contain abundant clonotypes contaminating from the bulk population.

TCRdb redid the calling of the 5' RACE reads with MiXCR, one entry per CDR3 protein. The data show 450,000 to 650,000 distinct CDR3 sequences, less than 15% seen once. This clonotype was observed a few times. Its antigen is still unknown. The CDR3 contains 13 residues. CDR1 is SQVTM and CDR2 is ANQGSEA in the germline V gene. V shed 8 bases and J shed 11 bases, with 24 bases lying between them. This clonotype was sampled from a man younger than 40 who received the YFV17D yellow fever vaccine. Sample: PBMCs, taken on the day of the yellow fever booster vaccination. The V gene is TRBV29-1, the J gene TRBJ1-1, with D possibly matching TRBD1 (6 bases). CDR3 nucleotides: TGCAGCCTAAAGGACGGGACATCCCTTCCGGCTTTCTTT. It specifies CSLKDGTSLPAFF.